Listed below are T cell receptor beta chains from one sample, sequenced in a study of blood T cell repertoires in COVID-19. The data were produced by immunoSEQ multiplex PCR, yet TCRdb's version contains in-frame clones alone and is incomplete. The table shows approximately 97,000 clones, with 85% occurring only once. The material sequenced was peripheral blood. The receptors were sampled from a man at least 80 years old with acute or convalescent COVID-19. CDR3s include the opening cysteine and the closing phenylalanine or tryptophan. Each record gives: clone size, V gene, D gene, CDR3 protein. A D gene is named only where the DNA matches it firmly. Clone size appears in some rows only: once, few, many, or a class for an expanded clone.

abundance: .
v_gene: TRBV19
d_gene: .
CDR3aa: CASSRPGNYGYTF

abundance: .
v_gene: TRBV27
d_gene: TRBD2
CDR3aa: CASRLAGSSYNEQFF

abundance: .
v_gene: TRBV5-1
d_gene: TRBD2
CDR3aa: CASSLEGLAGSDTQYF

abundance: .
v_gene: TRBV2
d_gene: TRBD1
CDR3aa: CASRRDSSYEQYF

abundance: .
v_gene: TRBV6-5
d_gene: TRBD2
CDR3aa: CASRTDGGAYNEQFF

abundance: .
v_gene: TRBV28
d_gene: .
CDR3aa: CASSLTDRPEQYF

abundance: .
v_gene: TRBV28
d_gene: TRBD2
CDR3aa: CASSPRTSGNTGELFF

abundance: .
v_gene: TRBV19
d_gene: .
CDR3aa: CASSPPGSEQYF

abundance: .
v_gene: TRBV28
d_gene: TRBD1
CDR3aa: CASDRGGTGGLGYTF

abundance: .
v_gene: TRBV11-3
d_gene: .
CDR3aa: CASSLDSGGIGYEQYF

abundance: once
v_gene: TRBV19
d_gene: .
CDR3aa: CASSTLGQGASGSSYEQYF

abundance: .
v_gene: TRBV29-1
d_gene: .
CDR3aa: CSVQKEDYTEAFF

abundance: few
v_gene: TRBV6-6
d_gene: TRBD2
CDR3aa: CASSYSTSGSNEQFF

abundance: .
v_gene: TRBV5-1
d_gene: .
CDR3aa: CASSFQPSETQYF

abundance: many
v_gene: TRBV28
d_gene: .
CDR3aa: CASRRPTGPGANVLTF

abundance: once
v_gene: TRBV5-1
d_gene: .
CDR3aa: CASSSGDKPWEAFF

abundance: .
v_gene: TRBV7-3
d_gene: TRBD1
CDR3aa: CASSTNRGAYNEQFF

abundance: .
v_gene: TRBV7-6
d_gene: TRBD1
CDR3aa: CASSSTGGANTGELFF

abundance: .
v_gene: TRBV6-4
d_gene: .
CDR3aa: CASSEGGTDTQYF

abundance: .
v_gene: TRBV27
d_gene: TRBD1
CDR3aa: CASSLRYRGREMNTEAFF

abundance: once
v_gene: TRBV5-1
d_gene: TRBD1
CDR3aa: CASSTSGTGQETQYF

abundance: .
v_gene: TRBV7-2
d_gene: .
CDR3aa: CASSLPSSYEQYF

abundance: .
v_gene: TRBV28
d_gene: TRBD1
CDR3aa: CASSSGTGSLDF

abundance: .
v_gene: TRBV19
d_gene: TRBD2
CDR3aa: CASSTDSPRLAGALAEQYF

abundance: .
v_gene: TRBV28
d_gene: .
CDR3aa: CASSPTINYGYTF

abundance: .
v_gene: TRBV28
d_gene: TRBD1
CDR3aa: CASSSGTENTEAFF

abundance: .
v_gene: TRBV24-1
d_gene: TRBD2
CDR3aa: CATSDSRAGAKDTQYF

abundance: once
v_gene: TRBV27
d_gene: TRBD1
CDR3aa: CASSRLQGAYGYTF

abundance: .
v_gene: TRBV28
d_gene: .
CDR3aa: CATREGPNYEQYF

abundance: .
v_gene: TRBV24-1
d_gene: .
CDR3aa: CATSDPGRGNEKLFF

abundance: few
v_gene: TRBV9
d_gene: TRBD1
CDR3aa: CASSVEGRGYAEAFF

abundance: .
v_gene: TRBV7-8
d_gene: TRBD1
CDR3aa: CASSQGGDGIGYTF

abundance: .
v_gene: TRBV5-1
d_gene: TRBD2
CDR3aa: CASSSGARTSGRGEQYF

abundance: .
v_gene: TRBV6-1
d_gene: .
CDR3aa: CASSESWQYTDTQYF

abundance: .
v_gene: TRBV6-5
d_gene: .
CDR3aa: CASSSLGEGVYGYTF

abundance: .
v_gene: TRBV27
d_gene: .
CDR3aa: CASSYRAGQETQYF

abundance: .
v_gene: TRBV19
d_gene: TRBD1
CDR3aa: CASSVSRDRLRHSYGYTF

abundance: .
v_gene: TRBV9
d_gene: .
CDR3aa: CASSVGGGGVNEQFF

abundance: .
v_gene: TRBV25-1
d_gene: .
CDR3aa: CASKRSTGRSLEQYF

abundance: .
v_gene: TRBV30
d_gene: .
CDR3aa: CAWSVPEGGNTEAFF

abundance: .
v_gene: TRBV30
d_gene: .
CDR3aa: CAWRGGGFRPGELFF

abundance: .
v_gene: TRBV5-1
d_gene: TRBD2
CDR3aa: CASSLTSGTPDTQYF

abundance: .
v_gene: TRBV7-8
d_gene: .
CDR3aa: CASSLIRGGNSPLHF

abundance: .
v_gene: TRBV24-1
d_gene: .
CDR3aa: CATSDSSTYEQYF

abundance: .
v_gene: TRBV19
d_gene: TRBD2
CDR3aa: CASSGESGRALETQYF

abundance: .
v_gene: TRBV5-1
d_gene: TRBD1
CDR3aa: CASSQDRAVTEAFF

abundance: once
v_gene: TRBV7-6
d_gene: .
CDR3aa: CASSPAGEQFF

abundance: once
v_gene: TRBV5-5
d_gene: .
CDR3aa: CASSLAAVFFQGEQYF

abundance: .
v_gene: TRBV27
d_gene: TRBD1
CDR3aa: CASSRTGDSYNEQFF

abundance: .
v_gene: TRBV12-5
d_gene: TRBD1
CDR3aa: CASGYPTGTNTGELFF